The 3 T cell receptor beta chains in this list originate from one sample, sequenced in a study of shared clonotypes between healthy human individuals (dated by TCRdb to 2019 to 2021). The library was built by means of the immunoSEQ multiplex PCR assay. The clones in this table, taken by TCRdb from immuneACCESS, are in-frame only. Not every clone is retained; where verified, under half of the shortfall comes from an unresolved V gene, and the cause of the rest is unknown. The sample contains approximately 400,000 clones, 90% to 97% of them found a single time. The ten most abundant clones make up 0.32% of the sample. Sequenced: memory CD8+ T cells sorted from blood. The cell subset or site label, as the study defines it: CD45RO+ cells pooled with CCR7-negative TemRA cells. The origin of the receptors is a young man in good health.

V and J are TRBV30 and TRBJ1-1; 9 positions agree with TRBD1. CDR1 is GTSNPN, CDR2 SVGIG, per germline (reference sequence). This CDR3 region has 15 residues. V shed 0 bases and J 4 bases; nucleotides not matched to a gene: 6. The CDR3 region is CAWSVLTGGGTEAFF. CDR3 DNA: TGTGCCTGGAGTGTCCTTACAGGGGGCGGCACTGAAGCTTTCTTT.

The chain employs TRBV7-2 and TRBJ2-7; 11 bases align to TRBD2. After removal of 4 bases from V and 3 bases from J, the junction contained 11 bases not matched to a gene. The CDR3 contains 17 residues. Germline CDR1 is SGHTA and CDR2 is FQGNSA. The CDR3 sequence: CASSSRTSGRGGYEQYF. CDR3 in DNA: TGTGCCAGCAGCTCGAGGACTAGCGGGCGAGGGGGCTACGAGCAGTACTTC.

In nucleotides, the CDR3 is TGTGCCAGCAGCTTAGGACTAGGATACGAGCAGTACTTC. Amino acids: CASSLGLGYEQYF. The chain recombines TRBV11-3 with TRBJ2-7; D might be TRBD2 (6 bases). The germline V gene encodes CDR1 SGHNT and CDR2 YENEEA. The CDR3 extends over 13 amino acids. V lost 1 base, J lost 4 bases, and 8 bases lay in between. Together with reference TRBV11-3 and TRBJ2-7, the CDR3 gives the full variable domain: EAGVVQSPRYKIIEKKQPVAFWCNPISGHNTLYWYLQNLGQGPELLIRYENEEAVDDSQLPKDRFSAERLKGVDSTLKIQPAELGDSAVYLCASSLGLGYEQYFGPGTRLTVT.